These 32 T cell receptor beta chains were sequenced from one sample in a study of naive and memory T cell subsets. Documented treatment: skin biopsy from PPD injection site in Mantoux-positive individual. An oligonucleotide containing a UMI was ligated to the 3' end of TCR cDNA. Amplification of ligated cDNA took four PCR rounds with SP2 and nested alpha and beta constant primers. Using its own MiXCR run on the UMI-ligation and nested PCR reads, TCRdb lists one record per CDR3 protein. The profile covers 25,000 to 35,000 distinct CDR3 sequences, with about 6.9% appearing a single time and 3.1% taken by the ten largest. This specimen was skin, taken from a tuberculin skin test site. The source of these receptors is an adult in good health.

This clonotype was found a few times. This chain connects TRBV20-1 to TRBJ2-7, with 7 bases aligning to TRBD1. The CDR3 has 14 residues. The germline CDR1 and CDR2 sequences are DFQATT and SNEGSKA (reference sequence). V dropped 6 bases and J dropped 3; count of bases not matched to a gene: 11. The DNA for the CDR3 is TGCAGTGCGAAGACCGGGACAGCGATCTACGAGCAGTACTTC. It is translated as CSAKTGTAIYEQYF.

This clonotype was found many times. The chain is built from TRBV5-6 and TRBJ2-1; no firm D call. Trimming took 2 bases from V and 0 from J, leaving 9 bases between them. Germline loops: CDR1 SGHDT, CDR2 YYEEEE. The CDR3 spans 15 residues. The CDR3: CASSFFASSYNEQFF. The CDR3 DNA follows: TGTGCCAGCAGCTTTTTCGCGAGCTCCTACAATGAGCAGTTCTTC.

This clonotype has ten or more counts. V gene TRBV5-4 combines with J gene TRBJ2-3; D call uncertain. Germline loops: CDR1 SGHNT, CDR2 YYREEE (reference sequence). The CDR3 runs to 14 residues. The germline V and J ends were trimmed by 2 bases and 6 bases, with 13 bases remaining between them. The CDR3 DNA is TGTGCCAGCAGCTTCTCGGATCAAGCGGATACGCAGTATTTT. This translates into CASSFSDQADTQYF. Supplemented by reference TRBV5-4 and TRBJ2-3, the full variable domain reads ETGVTQSPTHLIKTRGQQVTLRCSSQSGHNTVSWYQQALGQGPQFIFQYYREEENGRGNFPPRFSGLQFPNYSSELNVNALELDDSALYLCASSFSDQADTQYFGPGTRLTVL.

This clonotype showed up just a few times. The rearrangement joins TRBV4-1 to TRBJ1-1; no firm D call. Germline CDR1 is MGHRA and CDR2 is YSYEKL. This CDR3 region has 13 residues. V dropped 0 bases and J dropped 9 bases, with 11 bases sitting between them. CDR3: CASSQDRVGKAFF. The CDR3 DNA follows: TGCGCCAGCAGCCAAGATCGGGTAGGGAAAGCTTTCTTT.

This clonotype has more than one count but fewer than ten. The DNA for the CDR3 is TGCAGCGGGGGCGCTAATGAAAAACTGTTTTTT. Residues: CSGGANEKLFF. The V and J genes are TRBV29-1 and TRBJ1-4; possibly TRBD1 for D (5 bases). Between the trimmed V and J ends, which lost 7 bases and 3 bases, there was a span of 6 bases. CDR1 is SQVTM, CDR2 ANQGSEA, per germline. The CDR3 contains 11 residues.

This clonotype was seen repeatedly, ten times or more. The CDR3 DNA sequence: TGTGCCAGCAGACCGGGACACCTACGGTACGAGCAGTACTTC. The encoded protein is CASRPGHLRYEQYF. The chain carries TRBV12-3 or TRBV12-4 and TRBJ2-7, with D possibly matching TRBD1 (6 bases). V dropped 6 bases and J dropped 4 bases, with 16 bases sitting between them. The CDR3 is 14 residues long.

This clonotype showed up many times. The CDR3 here is CASSPMTGLNTEAFF. In nucleotides, the CDR3 is TGTGCCAGCAGCCCGATGACAGGCTTGAACACTGAAGCTTTCTTT. The chain uses TRBV5-6 and TRBJ1-1; TRBD1 is a possible D gene (6 bases). Deletions cut 4 bases from V and 0 bases from J, with 13 bases between. In germline, CDR1 is SGHDT, CDR2 YYEEEE. The CDR3 is made up of 15 amino acids.

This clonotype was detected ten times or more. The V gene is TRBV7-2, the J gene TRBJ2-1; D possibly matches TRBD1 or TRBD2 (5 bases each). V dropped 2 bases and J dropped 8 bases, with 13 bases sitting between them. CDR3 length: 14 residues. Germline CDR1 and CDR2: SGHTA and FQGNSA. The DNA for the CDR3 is TGTGCCAGCAGCTTACGGGACGCGAGGGATGAGCAGTTCTTC. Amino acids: CASSLRDARDEQFF.

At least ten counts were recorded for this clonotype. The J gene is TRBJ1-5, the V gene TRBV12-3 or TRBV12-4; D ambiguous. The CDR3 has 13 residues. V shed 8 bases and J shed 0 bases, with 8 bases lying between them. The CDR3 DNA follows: TGTGCCAGCGCGGCTGATAGCAATCAGCCCCAGCATTTT. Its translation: CASAADSNQPQHF.

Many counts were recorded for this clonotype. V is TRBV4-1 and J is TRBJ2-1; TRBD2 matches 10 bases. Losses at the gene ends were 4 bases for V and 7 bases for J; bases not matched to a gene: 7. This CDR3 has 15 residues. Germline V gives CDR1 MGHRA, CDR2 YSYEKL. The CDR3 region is CASSRGLTSGNEQFF. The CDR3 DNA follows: TGCGCCAGCAGCCGAGGACTGACTAGCGGGAATGAGCAGTTCTTC.

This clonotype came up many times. The CDR3 sequence: CASNSGAPGELFF. The CDR3 DNA sequence: TGTGCCAGCAACTCAGGGGCACCCGGGGAGCTGTTTTTT. The chain links TRBV13 to TRBJ2-2, with D tentatively TRBD1 (6 bases). Germline V CDR1 and CDR2: PRHDT, FYEKMQ (reference sequence). Between the trimmed V and J ends, which lost 7 bases and 6 bases, there was a span of 12 bases. The CDR3 spans 13 residues.

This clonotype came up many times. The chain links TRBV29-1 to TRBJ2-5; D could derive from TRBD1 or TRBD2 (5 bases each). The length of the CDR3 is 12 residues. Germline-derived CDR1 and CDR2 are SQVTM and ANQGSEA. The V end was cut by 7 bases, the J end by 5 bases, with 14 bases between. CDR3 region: CSALRGRETQYF. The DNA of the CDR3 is TGCAGCGCCCTTCGGGGCCGGGAGACCCAGTACTTC.

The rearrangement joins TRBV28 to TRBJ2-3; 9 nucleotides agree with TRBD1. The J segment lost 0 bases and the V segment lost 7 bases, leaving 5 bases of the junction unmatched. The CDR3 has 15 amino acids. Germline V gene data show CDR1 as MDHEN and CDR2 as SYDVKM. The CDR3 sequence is CASITGTGSTDTQYF. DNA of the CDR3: TGTGCCAGCATCACCGGGACAGGGAGCACAGATACGCAGTATTTT. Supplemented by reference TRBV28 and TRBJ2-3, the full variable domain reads DVKVTQSSRYLVKRTGEKVFLECVQDMDHENMFWYRQDPGLGLRLIYFSYDVKMKEKGDIPEGYSVSREKKERFSLILESASTNQTSMYLCASITGTGSTDTQYFGPGTRLTVL.

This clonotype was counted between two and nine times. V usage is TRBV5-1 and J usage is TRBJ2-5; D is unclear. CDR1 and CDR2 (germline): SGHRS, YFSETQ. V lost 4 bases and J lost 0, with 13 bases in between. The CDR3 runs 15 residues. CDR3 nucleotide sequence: TGCGCCAGCAGCGCCCCCACAGCATACCAAGAGACCCAGTACTTC. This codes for CASSAPTAYQETQYF.

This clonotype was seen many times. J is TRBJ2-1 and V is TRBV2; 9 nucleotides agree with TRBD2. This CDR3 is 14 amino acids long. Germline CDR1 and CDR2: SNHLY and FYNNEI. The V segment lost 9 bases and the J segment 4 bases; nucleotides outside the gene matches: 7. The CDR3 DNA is TGTGCCAGTAGAGCGGGGGGTATATACAATGAGCAGTTCTTC. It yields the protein CASRAGGIYNEQFF.

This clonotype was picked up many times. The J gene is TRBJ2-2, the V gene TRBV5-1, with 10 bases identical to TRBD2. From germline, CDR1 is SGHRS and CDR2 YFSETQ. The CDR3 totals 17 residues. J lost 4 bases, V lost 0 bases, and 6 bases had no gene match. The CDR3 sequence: CASSLVPGLAATGELFF. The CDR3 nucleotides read TGCGCCAGCAGCTTGGTACCTGGACTAGCGGCCACCGGGGAGCTGTTTTTT.

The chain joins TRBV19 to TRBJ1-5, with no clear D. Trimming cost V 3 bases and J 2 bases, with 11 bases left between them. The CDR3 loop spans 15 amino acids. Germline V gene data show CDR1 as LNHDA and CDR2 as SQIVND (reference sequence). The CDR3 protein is CASSIWVLGNQPQHF. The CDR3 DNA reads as TGTGCCAGTAGTATCTGGGTTTTAGGCAATCAGCCCCAGCATTTT.

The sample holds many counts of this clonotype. CDR3: CASSQEMWQGADEQYF. The CDR3 DNA reads TGCGCCAGCAGCCAAGAGATGTGGCAGGGGGCTGACGAGCAGTACTTC. This chain joins TRBV4-1 and TRBJ2-7; 8 bases are shared with TRBD1. Germline V gene data show CDR1 as MGHRA and CDR2 as YSYEKL. The CDR3 has 16 residues. With 0 bases clipped from V and 5 bases from J, the junction kept 9 bases outside the gene matches.

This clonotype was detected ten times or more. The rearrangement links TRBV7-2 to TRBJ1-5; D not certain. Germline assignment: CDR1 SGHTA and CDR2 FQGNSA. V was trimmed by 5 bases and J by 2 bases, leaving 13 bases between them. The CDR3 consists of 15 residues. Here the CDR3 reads CASSITGIGNQPQHF. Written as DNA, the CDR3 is TGTGCCAGCAGCATAACGGGGATCGGCAATCAGCCCCAGCATTTT. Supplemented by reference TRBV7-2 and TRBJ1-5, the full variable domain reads GAGVSQSPSNKVTEKGKDVELRCDPISGHTALYWYRQSLGQGLEFLIYFQGNSAPDKSGLPSDRFSAERTGGSVSTLTIQRTQQEDSAVYLCASSITGIGNQPQHFGDGTRLSIL.

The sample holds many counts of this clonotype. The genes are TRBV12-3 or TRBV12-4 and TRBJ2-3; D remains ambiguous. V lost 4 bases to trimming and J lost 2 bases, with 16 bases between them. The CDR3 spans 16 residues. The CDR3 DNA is TGTGCCAGCAGTTCGGACCTACCACCTGACACAGATACGCAGTATTTT. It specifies CASSSDLPPDTDTQYF.

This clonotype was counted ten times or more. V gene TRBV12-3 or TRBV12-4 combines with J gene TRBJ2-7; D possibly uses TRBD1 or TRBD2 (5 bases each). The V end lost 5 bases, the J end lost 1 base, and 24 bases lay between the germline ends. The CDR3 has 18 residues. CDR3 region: CASSRGASTILPSYEQYF. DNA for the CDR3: TGTGCCAGCAGTCGAGGGGCCAGTACGATACTCCCGTCCTACGAGCAGTACTTC.

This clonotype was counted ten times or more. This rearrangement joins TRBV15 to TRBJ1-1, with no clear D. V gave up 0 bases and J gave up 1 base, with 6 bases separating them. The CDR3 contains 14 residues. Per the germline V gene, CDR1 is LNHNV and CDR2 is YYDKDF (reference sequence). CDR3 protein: CATSRDTANTEAFF. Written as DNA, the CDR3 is TGTGCCACCAGCAGAGATACGGCGAACACTGAAGCTTTCTTT.

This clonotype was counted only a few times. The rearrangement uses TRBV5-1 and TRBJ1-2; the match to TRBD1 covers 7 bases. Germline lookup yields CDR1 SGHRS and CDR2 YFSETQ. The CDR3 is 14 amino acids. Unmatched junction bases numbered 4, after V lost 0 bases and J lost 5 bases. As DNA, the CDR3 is TGCGCCAGCAGCTTGGGGACAGGAGTTTATGGCTACACCTTC. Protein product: CASSLGTGVYGYTF.

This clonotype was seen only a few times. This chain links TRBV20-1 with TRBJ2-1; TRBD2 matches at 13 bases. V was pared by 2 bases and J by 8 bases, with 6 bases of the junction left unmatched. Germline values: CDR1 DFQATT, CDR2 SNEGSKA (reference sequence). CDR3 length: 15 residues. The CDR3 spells CSARTSGGGLDEQFF. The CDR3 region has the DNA TGCAGTGCTAGAACTAGCGGGGGGGGACTCGATGAGCAGTTCTTC.

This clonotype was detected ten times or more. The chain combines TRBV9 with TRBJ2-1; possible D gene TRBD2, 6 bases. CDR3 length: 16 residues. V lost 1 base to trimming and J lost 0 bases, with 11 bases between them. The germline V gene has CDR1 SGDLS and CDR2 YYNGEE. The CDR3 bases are TGTGCCAGCAGCGTATCTAGCGAACGCTCCTACAATGAGCAGTTCTTC. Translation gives CASSVSSERSYNEQFF.

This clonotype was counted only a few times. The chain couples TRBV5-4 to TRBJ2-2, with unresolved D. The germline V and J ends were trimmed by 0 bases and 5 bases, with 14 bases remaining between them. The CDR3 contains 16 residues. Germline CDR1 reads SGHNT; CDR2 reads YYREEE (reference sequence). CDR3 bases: TGTGCCAGCAGCTTGGGGCCTCCCGTGGGGACCGGGGAGCTGTTTTTT. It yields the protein CASSLGPPVGTGELFF. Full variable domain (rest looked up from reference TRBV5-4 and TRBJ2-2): ETGVTQSPTHLIKTRGQQVTLRCSSQSGHNTVSWYQQALGQGPQFIFQYYREEENGRGNFPPRFSGLQFPNYSSELNVNALELDDSALYLCASSLGPPVGTGELFFGEGSRLTVL.

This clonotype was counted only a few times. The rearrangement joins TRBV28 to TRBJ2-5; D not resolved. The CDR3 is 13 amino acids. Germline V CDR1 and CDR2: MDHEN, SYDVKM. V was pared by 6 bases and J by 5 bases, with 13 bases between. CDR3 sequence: CASRGLLGETQYF. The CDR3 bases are TGTGCCAGCAGAGGCCTCTTAGGGGAGACCCAGTACTTC.

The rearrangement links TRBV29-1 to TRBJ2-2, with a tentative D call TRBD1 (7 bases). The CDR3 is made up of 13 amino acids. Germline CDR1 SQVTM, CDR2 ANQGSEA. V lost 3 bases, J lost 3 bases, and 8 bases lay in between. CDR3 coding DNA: TGCAGCGTTGACAGGGGGGACACCGGGGAGCTGTTTTTT. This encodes CSVDRGDTGELFF.

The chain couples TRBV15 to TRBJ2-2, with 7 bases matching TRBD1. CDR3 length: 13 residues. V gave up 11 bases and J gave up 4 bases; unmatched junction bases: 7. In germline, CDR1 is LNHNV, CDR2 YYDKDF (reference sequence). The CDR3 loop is CAAKTGSTGELFF. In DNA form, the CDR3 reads TGTGCCGCCAAGACAGGGAGCACCGGGGAGCTGTTTTTT.

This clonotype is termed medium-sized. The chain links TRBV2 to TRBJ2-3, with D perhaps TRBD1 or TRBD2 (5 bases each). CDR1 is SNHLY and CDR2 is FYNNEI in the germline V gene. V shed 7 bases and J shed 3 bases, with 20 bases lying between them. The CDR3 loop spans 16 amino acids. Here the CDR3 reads CASNYLPGRDTDTQYF. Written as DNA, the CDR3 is TGTGCCAGCAACTACCTCCCGGGACGGGATACAGATACGCAGTATTTT.

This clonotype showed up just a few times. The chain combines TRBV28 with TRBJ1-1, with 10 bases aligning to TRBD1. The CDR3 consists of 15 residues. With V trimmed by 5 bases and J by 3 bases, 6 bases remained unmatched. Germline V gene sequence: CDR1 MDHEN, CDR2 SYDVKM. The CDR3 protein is CASSPQTGGYTEAFF. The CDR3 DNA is TGTGCCAGCAGTCCGCAGACAGGGGGCTACACTGAAGCTTTCTTT.

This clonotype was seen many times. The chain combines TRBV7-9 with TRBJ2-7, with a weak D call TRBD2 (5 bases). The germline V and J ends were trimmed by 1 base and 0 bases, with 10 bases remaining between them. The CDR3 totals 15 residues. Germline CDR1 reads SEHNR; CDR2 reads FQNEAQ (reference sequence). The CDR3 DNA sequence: TGTGCCAGCAGCTTAGGGCCAACTAGCTCCTACGAGCAGTACTTC. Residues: CASSLGPTSSYEQYF.